This T cell receptor (beta chain) is from a study of cytomegalovirus exposure and HLA in healthy donors. Study-wide results and caveats: Later analysis revealed greater clonal expansion in HLA-associated TCR beta chains than in equally common others.

CDR3 length: 15 amino acids. The germline V gene encodes CDR1 SGHRS and CDR2 YFSETQ. The V gene end was trimmed by 3 bases and the J gene end by 0 bases; junction bases not matched to a gene: 5. In regard to this clone: The target antigen is unknown.

PCR used 60 Vbeta primers and 13 Jbeta primers. Only in-frame clones appear in the TCRdb table, and some are missing; sequencing was by immunoSEQ multiplex PCR. The repertoire holds approximately 130,000 clones, with about four fifths as singletons. The TCR comes from a man in his late teens or twenties in good health and CMV-seronegative. The sequencing sample was made of PBMCs. The rearrangement links TRBV5-1 to TRBJ1-1; 7 bases match TRBD1. This chain's CDR3 is CASSSTGRLNTEAFF. In DNA, the CDR3 is TGCGCCAGCAGCTCGACAGGGAGGTTGAACACTGAAGCTTTCTTT.